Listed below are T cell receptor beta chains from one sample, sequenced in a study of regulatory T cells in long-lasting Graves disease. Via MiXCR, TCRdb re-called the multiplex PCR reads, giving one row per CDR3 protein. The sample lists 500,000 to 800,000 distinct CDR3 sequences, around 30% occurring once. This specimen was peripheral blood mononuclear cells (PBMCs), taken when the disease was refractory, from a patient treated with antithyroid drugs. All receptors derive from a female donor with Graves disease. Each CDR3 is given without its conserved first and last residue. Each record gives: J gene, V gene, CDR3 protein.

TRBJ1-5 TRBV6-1 ASSVQWNQPQH
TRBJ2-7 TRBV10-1 ASSEFDIHGQY
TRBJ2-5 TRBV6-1 ASRSGRGVETQY
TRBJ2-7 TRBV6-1 ASSNTGTSYEQY
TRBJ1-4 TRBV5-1 ASSRVHSGGAGEKLF
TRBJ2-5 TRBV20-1 SARDSWATGETQY
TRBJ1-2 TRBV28 ASSIGQGRIFPGYT
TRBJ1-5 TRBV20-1 SALGVRGSNQPQH
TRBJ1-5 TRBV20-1 SASSGAGGNQPQH
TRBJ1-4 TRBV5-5 ASSPRAPNEKLF
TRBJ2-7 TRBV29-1 SATGWSYEQY
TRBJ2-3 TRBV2 ASTPRRRGGGRDTQY
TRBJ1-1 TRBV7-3 ASSFRQGLGEAF
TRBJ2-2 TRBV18 ASSPLQENTGELF
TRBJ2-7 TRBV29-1 SVVGHPMGTYEQY
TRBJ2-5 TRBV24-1 ATSDPRGEDRETQY
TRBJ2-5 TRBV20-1 SAGTLAGGRETQY
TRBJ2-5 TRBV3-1 ASSQGAGQKETQY
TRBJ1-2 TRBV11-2 ASSWPNGYGYT
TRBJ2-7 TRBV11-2 ASSPNGVLLYEQY
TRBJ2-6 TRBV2 ASSLGFPGANVLT
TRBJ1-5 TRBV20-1 SARSGWGNQPQH
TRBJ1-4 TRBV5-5 ASSSLGGEKLF